This TCR beta chain was sequenced during a study of Graves' ophthalmopathy and Graves' hyperthyroidism. Study in general: Blood was drawn at initial diagnosis, before any treatment. Study-level points and caveats: Blood samples also showed most expanded thyroid clonotypes exceeding 0.001 frequency.

RNA transcripts were the template, and TCR beta CDR3 regions were amplified from them. After a first-round RT-PCR with HTBI primers, a second-round multiplex PCR was run. TCRdb reprocessed the multiplex PCR reads with MiXCR, giving one entry per CDR3 protein. Altogether some 400,000 distinct CDR3 sequences are present, approximately 20% being singletons, with the ten largest covering 1.5% to 2%. For this clonotype: What it binds is not known.

Diagnosis relied on clinical symptoms, serum thyroxine, TRAb, thyroid ultrasound and orbital computed tomography. The material sequenced was peripheral blood. The source is a woman younger than 35 with Graves' ophthalmopathy.

In nucleotides, the CDR3 is TGTGCCAGCACCGGGGAGGGTTCCGGGACAGGGAGGTATGGCTACACCTTC. Translated: CASTGEGSGTGRYGYTF. This rearrangement joins TRBV27 to TRBJ1-2; TRBD1 matches 9 bases. The trim removed 7 bases at V and 5 bases at J, leaving 17 bases unmatched. Germline V gene lookup returns CDR1 MNHEY and CDR2 SMNVEV (reference sequence). CDR3 size: 17 residues.